The entry below describes one T cell receptor (beta chain). Antigen: not known. The data originate from a study of T cell repertoires in cytomegalovirus infection. At the level of the study: CMV epitopes in the study were HLA-C-restricted (recently identified) and HLA-B-restricted (well studied). Study outcomes and limitations: Public TCR beta family frequency separated CMV-and-HLA carriers, including in an independent cohort. It was HLA-C-restricted CMV-specific TCR beta clonotypes that dominated the response ex vivo.

The V and J ends lost 0 bases and 8 bases respectively, with 16 bases between them. Germline values: CDR1 MNHEY, CDR2 SVGAGI. The CDR3 totals 16 residues. TCRdb recomputed calls from the reads with MiXCR, one row per CDR3 protein. The table lists some 110,000 distinct CDR3 sequences, about 32% of them singletons. This chain links TRBV6-5 with TRBJ1-4; D is ambiguous. The input for sequencing was CD8+ T cells from cultured PBMCs, taken from culture after CMV antigen stimulation. This TCR was recovered from a human donor in good health (CMV status not recorded). Some clones in this sample may be carry-over from other donors' samples. CDR3 DNA: TGTGCCAGCAGTTACTCGATTGGGGAGAAGGACGAAAAACTGTTTTTT. Translating it yields CASSYSIGEKDEKLFF.